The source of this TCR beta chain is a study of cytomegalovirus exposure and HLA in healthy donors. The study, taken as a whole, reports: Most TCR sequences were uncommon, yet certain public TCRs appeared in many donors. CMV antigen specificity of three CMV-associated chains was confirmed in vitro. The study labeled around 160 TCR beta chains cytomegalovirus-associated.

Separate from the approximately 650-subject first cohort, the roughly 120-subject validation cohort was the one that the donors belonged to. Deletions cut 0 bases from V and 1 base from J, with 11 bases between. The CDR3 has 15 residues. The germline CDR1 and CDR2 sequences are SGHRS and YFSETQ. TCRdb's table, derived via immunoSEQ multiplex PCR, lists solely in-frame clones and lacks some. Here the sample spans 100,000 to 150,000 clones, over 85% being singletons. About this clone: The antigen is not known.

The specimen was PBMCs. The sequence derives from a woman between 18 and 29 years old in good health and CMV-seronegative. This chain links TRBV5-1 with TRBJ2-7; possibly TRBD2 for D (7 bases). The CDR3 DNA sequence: TGCGCCAGCAGCTTGGGGGGAGGGGGGTCCTACGAGCAGTACTTC. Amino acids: CASSLGGGGSYEQYF.